This T cell receptor beta chain was identified during a study of T cell responses to AZD1222 COVID-19 vaccine. General study results and limits: The repertoires were collected only after the peak T cell response. In the spike-specific TCR repertoire, nearly half reportedly target unmutated variant regions. Donors were chiefly white British, with a greater number of females, and clonal diversity was perhaps underestimated.

Clones were read by immunoSEQ multiplex PCR, and TCRdb kept only the in-frame ones, dropping some. The repertoire has tens of thousands of clones, about 89% of them found once; the top ten carry less than 5.5%. About this clone: What it binds is unknown.

Germline V gene lookup returns CDR1 SGDLS and CDR2 YYNGEE. Germline trimming cut 0 bases from V and 12 bases from J; bases unmatched to any gene: 7. CDR3 length equals 15 residues. The genes are TRBV9 and TRBJ2-1; 12 nucleotides line up with TRBD2. Here the sequenced sample was peripheral blood, taken on day 0 of MenACWY control vaccination. This receptor was taken from an adult in good health. The CDR3, as DNA: TGTGCCAGCAGCGTAGCGACTAGCGGGAGAAGGGGGCAGTTCTTC. Protein sequence: CASSVATSGRRGQFF. The whole variable domain, remainder taken from reference TRBV9 and TRBJ2-1, is DSGVTQTPKHLITATGQRVTLRCSPRSGDLSVYWYQQSLDQGLQFLIQYYNGEERAKGNILERFSAQQFPDLHSELNLSSLELGDSALYFCASSVATSGRRGQFFGPGTRLTVL.